The clone carrying this T cell receptor (beta chain) has only one observation. Its antigen is unknown. The length of the CDR3 is 14 residues. Germline trimming cut 8 bases from V and 0 bases from J; bases unmatched to any gene: 7. Per germline, CDR1 ENHRY and CDR2 SYGVKD. The source of the sample is a study of T cell responses to AZD1222 COVID-19 vaccine. Overall study results and limits: Increases in Spike-specific TCR breadth and depth were seen after two AZD1222 doses. There were vaccine-associated CD4 TCRs across spike, dominant at 160-218 and 743-854.

Here immunoSEQ multiplex PCR was the method, and the copy in TCRdb shows in-frame clones only, minus some. In the table there are nearly 110,000 clones, around 90% of which are singletons. The sequence was collected from an adult in good health. The rearrangement joins TRBV10-3 to TRBJ2-7; 7 nucleotides match TRBD2. The sample in question was peripheral blood, obtained on day 0 of AZD1222 vaccination. The CDR3 spells CAIGGVAGSYEQYF. The CDR3 DNA follows: TGTGCCATCGGCGGGGTAGCGGGCTCCTACGAGCAGTACTTC.